What follows are 23 T cell receptor beta chains derived from one specimen sequenced in a study of CD8+CD57+ T cells in acquired aplastic anemia (dated by TCRdb to the late 2010s). The data were produced on an Illumina HiSeq 2000. Genomic DNA served as template for TCR beta VDJ combination and CDR3 sequence profiling. Using fastp trimming at Q25 and MiXCR clonotype assembly, TCRdb reanalyzed the public sequencing data and kept in-frame beta chains. Entries are consolidated by CDR3 protein sequence, retaining the most common genes and DNA. For this sample there are about 400,000 distinct CDR3 sequences; roughly 64% appear just once. In total, the top ten clones hold more than 3.5% of the sample. Sequencing input: sorted CD4+, CD8+, or CD8+CD57+ T cells (not recorded which) from PBMCs. These receptor sequences come from a human donor in good health, serving as a control.

This chain uses TRBV7-9 with TRBJ2-6, with D perhaps TRBD2 (6 bases). CDR1 is SEHNR and CDR2 is FQNEAQ in the germline V gene (reference sequence). CDR3 length equals 17 residues. V shed 7 bases and J shed 12 bases, with 28 bases lying between them. CDR3 sequence: CASNGRQGLNGYTVLTF. In DNA, the CDR3 is TGTGCCAGCAACGGGCGGCAGGGACTGAATGGCTACACCGTCCTGACTTTC.

The chain employs TRBV6-1 and TRBJ1-1; D gene uncertain. V lost 0 bases to trimming and J lost 9 bases, with 11 bases between them. This CDR3 is 13 amino acids long. Germline-derived CDR1 and CDR2 are MNHNS and SASEGT. The CDR3 loop is CASSEASGAKAFF. CDR3 sequence (DNA): TGTGCCAGCAGTGAAGCGTCAGGAGCGAAAGCTTTCTTT.

The CDR3 protein is CSASFGGSGEQYF. CDR3 DNA: TGCAGTGCTAGTTTTGGGGGCTCTGGGGAGCAGTACTTC. The V call is TRBV20-1, the J call TRBJ2-7; D might be TRBD1 (6 bases). CDR3 length equals 13 residues. The V and J ends lost 3 bases and 7 bases respectively, with 16 bases between them. Germline values: CDR1 DFQATT, CDR2 SNEGSKA (reference sequence).

Concerning this clonotype itself: The junction departs from germline at one end; a sequencing error may be responsible. This chain uses TRBV7-2 with TRBJ1-3; D gene uncertain. CDR1 is SGHTA and CDR2 is FQGNSA in the germline V gene. The length of the CDR3 is 13 residues. CDR3 residues: CAISRWRDYGYNF. CDR3 coding DNA: TGTGCCATCAGCAGATGGCGTGATTATGGCTACAATTTC.

As to this clonotype: A junction boundary mismatches the germline segment, possibly from a read error. V and J are TRBV7-9 and TRBJ2-5, with D perhaps matching TRBD1 (5 bases). The germline gives CDR1 SEHNR, CDR2 FQNEAQ (reference sequence). There are 15 residues in the CDR3. The DNA for the CDR3 is TGTGCCAGCAGCGCACAAACGGTTTCCAAGGACACCCACTACTTC. Translating gives CASSAQTVSKDTHYF.

The V and J genes are TRBV20-1 and TRBJ2-2; 7 bases align to TRBD2. Germline V gene data show CDR1 as DFQATT and CDR2 as SNEGSKA (reference sequence). V shed 3 bases and J 7 bases; nucleotides not matched to a gene: 2. CDR3 size: 12 residues. The CDR3 DNA sequence: TGCAGTGCTAGTCGGACTAGCGGGGAGCTGTTTTTT. Protein product: CSASRTSGELFF.

This chain connects TRBV5-5 to TRBJ2-1; 8 bases agree with TRBD2. Per germline, CDR1 SGHKS and CDR2 YYEKEE (reference sequence). This CDR3 is 15 amino acids long. The ends lost 4 bases at V and 6 bases at J; junction bases unmatched: 9. The CDR3 bases are TGTGCCAGCAGCCCCCACCCCCTAGCGGGCAATGAGCAGTTCTTC. Translating it yields CASSPHPLAGNEQFF.

At least ten counts were recorded for this clonotype. The J gene is TRBJ1-4, the V gene TRBV20-1; D gene unclear. The CDR3 totals 14 residues. The V gene's germline CDR1 is DFQATT and CDR2 SNEGSKA (reference sequence). Trimming removed 7 bases from V and 4 bases from J, with 16 bases in between. CDR3 amino acids: CSGLATSGNEKLFF. The CDR3 DNA reads as TGCAGTGGGCTGGCGACCTCTGGTAATGAAAAACTGTTTTTT.

In the case of this clonotype: The CDR3 end shows no conserved phenylalanine or tryptophan, and so a read error is likely. It is unclear where the CDR3 begins or ends on the DNA, so no DNA is shown, and the CDR3 is as TCRdb lists it. The CDR3 here is CAIRPGGLETHLLV. The chain couples TRBV10-2 to TRBJ1-6. The CDR3 comprises 14 residues, both ends counted. The germline CDR1 and CDR2 sequences are WSHSY and SAAADI.

The CDR3 reads CASSLTYKQYF. The CDR3, as DNA: TGCGCCAGCAGCTTAACGTACAAGCAGTACTTC. V usage is TRBV4-1 and J usage is TRBJ2-7; D not resolved. The V gene lost 5 bases and the J gene lost 8 bases, with 10 bases spanning the gap. The CDR3 consists of 11 residues. Germline V gene sequence: CDR1 MGHRA, CDR2 YSYEKL.

V and J are TRBV29-1 and TRBJ2-7; maybe TRBD2 (5 bases). The germline V gene has CDR1 SQVTM and CDR2 ANQGSEA. V was clipped by 5 bases and J by 1 base, with 9 bases between them. The CDR3 runs 12 residues. The CDR3: CSVTGVSYEQYF. CDR3 sequence (DNA): TGCAGCGTTACCGGGGTGTCCTACGAGCAGTACTTC.

This chain links TRBV5-5 with TRBJ2-5; 8 bases are shared with TRBD1. Per germline, CDR1 SGHKS and CDR2 YYEKEE (reference sequence). Trimming at V came to 6 bases and at J to 0 bases, leaving 7 bases not matched to a gene. The CDR3 runs to 15 residues. The CDR3 nucleotides read TGTGCCAGCACCATAAGACAGGGGCACCAAGAGACCCAGTACTTC. As protein: CASTIRQGHQETQYF. Full variable domain (outside the CDR3, taken from reference TRBV5-5 and TRBJ2-5): DAGVTQSPTHLIKTRGQQVTLRCSPISGHKSVSWYQQVLGQGPQFIFQYYEKEERGRGNFPDRFSARQFPNYSSELNVNALLLGDSALYLCASTIRQGHQETQYFGPGTRLLVL.

This clonotype occurred many times. This chain links TRBV6-1 with TRBJ2-7; 8 bases are a match to TRBD1. CDR3 length: 15 residues. Germline CDR1 is MNHNS and CDR2 is SASEGT. Trimming cost V 4 bases and J 0 bases; bases outside gene matches: 5. The CDR3 nucleotides are TGTGCCAGCAGTGTAGGACAGGGACCCTCCTACGAGCAGTACTTC. The encoded protein is CASSVGQGPSYEQYF.

The genes are TRBV6-6 and TRBJ2-5, with TRBD1 as a possible D gene (6 bases). Looked up from germline, CDR1 is MNHNY and CDR2 is SVGAGI (reference sequence). Between the trimmed V and J ends, which lost 5 bases and 6 bases, there was a span of 16 bases. This CDR3 spans 14 amino acids. The CDR3: CASSLSGQLKTQYF. DNA of the CDR3: TGTGCCAGCAGTCTTTCTGGACAGTTGAAGACCCAGTACTTC.

Of note for this clonotype: The conserved phenylalanine or tryptophan is not found at the CDR3 terminus, so this likely reflects a read error. The DNA is left out, because the CDR3 cannot be placed on it with certainty; the CDR3 is given as TCRdb lists it. The chain is built from TRBV2 and TRBJ2-3. 11 amino acids form the CDR3, both terminal residues included. The V gene's germline CDR1 is SNHLY and CDR2 FYNNEI. Here the CDR3 reads CASSETDTQQV.

The CDR3, as DNA: TGCGCCAGCAGTCCTCTAGCGGGGGGGCAGGCGCTGCACGAGCAGTACTTC. It yields the protein CASSPLAGGQALHEQYF. The chain couples TRBV10-2 to TRBJ2-7, with 12 bases matching TRBD2. The germline CDR1 and CDR2 sequences are WSHSY and SAAADI. The CDR3 loop spans 17 amino acids. The trim removed 5 bases at V and 5 bases at J, leaving 13 bases unmatched.

This clonotype was observed many times. V usage is TRBV13 and J usage is TRBJ1-1; perhaps TRBD1 as D (6 bases). Trimming left V 6 bases short and J 4 bases short, with 15 bases between. The germline CDR1 and CDR2 sequences are PRHDT and FYEKMQ (reference sequence). The CDR3 covers 14 residues. The CDR3 bases are TGTGCCAGCAGAGCGCCGGGGGGCCGCACTGAAGCTTTCTTT. It encodes CASRAPGGRTEAFF.

This clonotype was observed at least ten times. CDR3 coding DNA: TGTGCCAGCAGCTTAGCGCTTGGTTATCGGGACCAGGCCCAAGCTTTCTTT. It is translated as CASSLALGYRDQAQAFF. The V gene is TRBV7-2, the J gene TRBJ1-1; a possible D gene is TRBD1 (5 bases). The CDR3 runs to 17 residues. Germline values: CDR1 SGHTA, CDR2 FQGNSA. Trimming took 0 bases from V and 9 from J, leaving 23 bases between them.

The V and J genes are TRBV20-1 and TRBJ2-3; D might be TRBD1 (6 bases). The CDR3 is made up of 11 amino acids. The V gene lost 0 bases and the J gene lost 14 bases, with 12 bases spanning the gap. Per the germline V gene, CDR1 is DFQATT and CDR2 is SNEGSKA (reference sequence). The CDR3 protein is CSARDPETGYF. The CDR3 coding sequence is TGCAGTGCTAGAGACCCCGAGACAGGGTATTTT.

This chain uses TRBV12-3 or TRBV12-4 with TRBJ2-1; D gene uncertain. V lost 6 bases and J lost 0, with 9 bases in between. CDR3 length equals 14 residues. The CDR3 DNA reads TGTGCCAGCAGGTCCCCCAGCTCCTACAATGAGCAGTTCTTC. Protein sequence: CASRSPSSYNEQFF.

Comments on this clonotype: An end of the junction differs from the germline gene, which may be a read error. The chain employs TRBV5-1 and TRBJ1-2, with no clear D. The CDR3 totals 11 residues. Germline V gene sequence: CDR1 SGHRS, CDR2 YFSETQ. The CDR3 nucleotides read TGCGCCAGCAGCCTGGCGGTAGGGTACGGCTTC. Residues: CASSLAVGYGF.

This chain uses TRBV20-1 with TRBJ1-2; D not resolved. The CDR3 contains 14 residues. Trimming took 0 bases from V and 6 from J, leaving 14 bases between them. Per germline, CDR1 DFQATT and CDR2 SNEGSKA (reference sequence). The CDR3 nucleotides read TGCAGTGCTAGAGACCCTGGACGTACGAATGGCTACACCTTC. This sequence encodes CSARDPGRTNGYTF.

The CDR3 reads CASSIVSTGSYGYTF. The CDR3 nucleotides are TGTGCCAGCAGCATAGTTTCGACAGGATCCTATGGCTACACCTTC. J is TRBJ1-2 and V is TRBV12-3 or TRBV12-4; weak D call: TRBD1 (6 bases). This CDR3 contains 15 residues. Trimming shortened V by 6 bases and J by 4 bases, and 18 bases separated the two germline ends.